These 21 T cell receptor beta chains came from one sample sequenced in a study of shared clonotypes between healthy human individuals. Positive CCR7 selection of CD45RO-negative cells yielded the naive CD8 cells, and terminally differentiated effector memory CD45RA+ cells were excluded. TCRdb's copy holds only in-frame clones and misses some; the assay was immunoSEQ multiplex PCR. The table records about 680,000 clones, about 90% of them present only once. The sample comprised naive CD8+ T cells sorted from blood. These TCRs come from a man aged 30 to 45 in good health.

V and J are TRBV14 and TRBJ2-7, with TRBD1 matching 9 bases. J was trimmed by 2 bases and V by 4 bases; bases with no gene match: 3. Germline CDR1 and CDR2: SGHDN and FVKESK. This CDR3 region has 14 residues. Written as DNA, the CDR3 is TGTGCCAGCAGCCGGGGACAGGGCACCTACGAGCAGTACTTC. Its translation: CASSRGQGTYEQYF.

This clone was detected only once. Other DNA sequences in this specimen translate into the identical CDR3. This sequence joins TRBV4-1 and TRBJ2-7; the match to TRBD1 covers 9 bases. The germline V gene has CDR1 MGHRA and CDR2 YSYEKL. V shed 1 base, J shed 2 bases, and the junction held 3 bases outside the gene matches. The CDR3 spans 15 residues. CDR3 residues: CASSQARTGAYEQYF. The CDR3 DNA reads TGCGCCAGCAGCCAAGCCCGGACAGGGGCCTACGAGCAGTACTTC.

The J gene is TRBJ2-2, the V gene TRBV9, with 12 bases lining up with TRBD1. The V gene's germline CDR1 is SGDLS and CDR2 YYNGEE. Losses at the gene ends were 4 bases for V and 6 bases for J; bases not matched to a gene: 13. The CDR3 is 18 amino acids. CDR3 sequence reads: CASSISGTGGASPGELFF. In nucleotides, the CDR3 is TGTGCCAGCAGCATATCCGGGACAGGGGGCGCGTCTCCCGGGGAGCTGTTTTTT. Variable domain in full (rest from reference TRBV9 and TRBJ2-2): DSGVTQTPKHLITATGQRVTLRCSPRSGDLSVYWYQQSLDQGLQFLIQYYNGEERAKGNILERFSAQQFPDLHSELNLSSLELGDSALYFCASSISGTGGASPGELFFGEGSRLTVL.

This rearrangement joins TRBV29-1 to TRBJ2-7, with D tentatively TRBD1 or TRBD2 (5 bases each). Between the trimmed V and J ends, which lost 5 bases and 4 bases, there was a span of 12 bases. CDR3 length: 12 amino acids. The germline V gene encodes CDR1 SQVTM and CDR2 ANQGSEA. The CDR3 here is CSVSGSGYEQYF. CDR3 nucleotides: TGCAGCGTTTCAGGGTCGGGGTACGAGCAGTACTTC.

The J gene is TRBJ2-7, the V gene TRBV10-3; 10 nucleotides agree with TRBD1. J gave up 5 bases and V 6 bases, and 7 bases lay outside the gene matches. CDR1 ENHRY and CDR2 SYGVKD come from the germline V gene. The CDR3 covers 14 residues. CDR3 bases: TGTGCCATCAGAGGGACAGGGGAGGTCGACGAGCAGTACTTC. The encoded protein is CAIRGTGEVDEQYF.

As concerns this clone: A read error is likely, as this CDR3 ends without the conserved phenylalanine or tryptophan. The DNA is left out, because the CDR3 cannot be placed on it with certainty; the CDR3 is given as TCRdb lists it. The rearrangement uses TRBV9 and TRBJ2-7; the D call TRBD1 from the table was never checked on the DNA. The length of the CDR3 is 11 amino acids, counting both ends. CDR1 SGDLS and CDR2 YYNGEE come from the germline V gene. CDR3 loop: CASSLEGITGI.

The genes are TRBV18 and TRBJ2-3; 10 bases map to TRBD2. Germline CDR1 and CDR2: KGHSH and LQKENI. This CDR3 is 16 amino acids long. The V gene end was trimmed by 5 bases and the J gene end by 5 bases; junction bases not matched to a gene: 10. CDR3 DNA: TGTGCCAGCTCAGATCAAGCGGGAGGGCCAAGAGATACGCAGTATTTT. This sequence encodes CASSDQAGGPRDTQYF.

This clone was detected only once. V usage is TRBV27 and J usage is TRBJ2-5; possible D gene TRBD2, 6 bases. Germline CDR1 and CDR2: MNHEY and SMNVEV (reference sequence). CDR3 length: 15 amino acids. The germline V and J ends were trimmed by 3 bases and 4 bases, with 15 bases remaining between them. CDR3 region: CASSFNGGGGETQYF. As DNA, the CDR3 is TGTGCCAGCAGTTTCAACGGGGGAGGTGGAGAGACCCAGTACTTC.

The chain couples TRBV29-1 to TRBJ1-4; 9 nucleotides line up with TRBD1. Germline V gene sequence: CDR1 SQVTM, CDR2 ANQGSEA. CDR3 length: 13 amino acids. The V and J ends lost 5 bases and 7 bases, in that order; junction bases with no gene match: 5. CDR3 bases: TGCAGCGTTACAGGGGGCGGGCGTGAAAAACTGTTTTTT. Translating gives CSVTGGGREKLFF. Looking up the rest from reference TRBV29-1 and TRBJ1-4 gives the full variable domain: SAVISQKPSRDICQRGTSLTIQCQVDSQVTMMFWYRQQPGQSLTLIATANQGSEATYESGFVIDKFPISRPNLTFSTLTVSNMSPEDSSIYLCSVTGGGREKLFFGSGTQLSVL.

J is TRBJ2-7 and V is TRBV6-1, with a possible D match to TRBD1 (6 bases). Between the trimmed V and J ends, which lost 3 bases and 3 bases, there was a span of 15 bases. The CDR3 runs to 15 residues. Looked up from germline, CDR1 is MNHNS and CDR2 is SASEGT. This CDR3 reads CASSDQTGLYYEQYF. The CDR3 DNA sequence: TGTGCCAGCAGTGACCAGACAGGTCTCTACTACGAGCAGTACTTC.

The gene calls are TRBV4-3 and TRBJ2-1; D might be TRBD1 or TRBD2, each matching 5 bases. The germline gives CDR1 LGHNA, CDR2 YSLEER. Trimming stripped 1 base from V and 0 bases from J, with 10 bases between. CDR3 length: 16 residues. As DNA, the CDR3 is TGCGCCAGCAGCCAAGGGGGACGCGTCTCCTACAATGAGCAGTTCTTC. Translated, it gives CASSQGGRVSYNEQFF.

This chain uses TRBV13 with TRBJ2-4, with TRBD2 as a possible D gene (7 bases). The CDR3 extends over 15 amino acids. Looked up from germline, CDR1 is PRHDT and CDR2 is FYEKMQ (reference sequence). Trimming took 6 bases from V and 7 from J, leaving 19 bases between them. The CDR3 protein is CASSLEGGRRNIQYF. The DNA of the CDR3 is TGTGCCAGCAGTTTGGAGGGGGGGCGAAGGAACATTCAGTACTTC.

In the case of this clone: This CDR3 is also generated by other DNA sequences in the sample. The V and J genes are TRBV7-9 and TRBJ2-1, with 10 bases identical to TRBD2. Germline CDR1 SEHNR, CDR2 FQNEAQ (reference sequence). V lost 1 base, J lost 5 bases, and 2 bases stayed unmatched. The CDR3 totals 15 residues. The CDR3 loop reads CASSLVLAGDNEQFF. CDR3 in DNA: TGTGCCAGCAGCTTAGTTCTAGCGGGAGACAATGAGCAGTTCTTC.

V gene TRBV19 combines with J gene TRBJ2-7, with D possibly matching TRBD2 (5 bases). Germline CDR1 and CDR2: LNHDA and SQIVND (reference sequence). The CDR3 consists of 13 residues. V was cut by 1 base and J by 4 bases, with 8 bases left in between. CDR3 region: CASSIGEGYEQYF. CDR3 bases: TGTGCCAGTAGTATAGGAGAGGGTTACGAGCAGTACTTC.

The chain links TRBV7-2 to TRBJ1-2; D not resolved. The germline CDR1 and CDR2 sequences are SGHTA and FQGNSA. The CDR3 covers 13 residues. V dropped 3 bases and J dropped 4 bases, with 9 bases sitting between them. The CDR3 DNA reads TGTGCCAGCAGCTTCGCAGGAGCCTATGGCTACACCTTC. It yields the protein CASSFAGAYGYTF. The full variable domain, completed using reference TRBV7-2 and TRBJ1-2, is GAGVSQSPSNKVTEKGKDVELRCDPISGHTALYWYRQSLGQGLEFLIYFQGNSAPDKSGLPSDRFSAERTGGSVSTLTIQRTQQEDSAVYLCASSFAGAYGYTFGSGTRLTVV.

The V and J genes are TRBV4-3 and TRBJ2-1; D may correspond to TRBD1 or TRBD2 (6 bases each). Germline V gene data show CDR1 as LGHNA and CDR2 as YSLEER. V lost 0 bases, J lost 4 bases, and 10 bases lay in between. The CDR3 runs to 15 residues. The CDR3 reads CASSQDGGGYNEQFF. The CDR3 coding sequence is TGCGCCAGCAGCCAAGACGGAGGGGGGTACAATGAGCAGTTCTTC.

This sequence joins TRBV10-3 and TRBJ2-7, with D tentatively TRBD1 or TRBD2 (5 bases each). V was pared by 6 bases and J by 5 bases, with 17 bases between. The CDR3 is 14 amino acids. Germline assignment: CDR1 ENHRY and CDR2 SYGVKD. The CDR3 is CAISPGTDLDEQYF. Here the CDR3 DNA reads TGTGCCATCAGCCCCGGGACCGACCTTGACGAGCAGTACTTC.

The chain is built from TRBV13 and TRBJ2-7; 14 nucleotides match TRBD2. The V segment lost 5 bases and the J segment 7 bases; nucleotides outside the gene matches: 7. Germline V lookup: CDR1 PRHDT, CDR2 FYEKMQ (reference sequence). The CDR3 runs to 15 residues. For the CDR3, the DNA is TGTGCCAGCAGCCTGGGACTAGCGGGAGTAGGGGAGCAGTACTTC. Translated: CASSLGLAGVGEQYF.

The chain links TRBV7-9 to TRBJ1-4, with TRBD1 as a possible D gene (6 bases). V lost 5 bases and J lost 10, with 17 bases in between. The CDR3 runs 14 residues. The germline V gene has CDR1 SEHNR and CDR2 FQNEAQ (reference sequence). CDR3 coding DNA: TGTGCCAGCAGCACGGACAGCCTCCTCGGAAAACTGTTTTTT. It is translated as CASSTDSLLGKLFF.

The chain uses TRBV28 and TRBJ1-5, with D possibly matching TRBD1 (5 bases). This CDR3 comprises 16 residues. The V gene lost 4 bases and the J gene lost 6 bases, with 19 bases spanning the gap. CDR1 and CDR2 (germline): MDHEN, SYDVKM. CDR3 amino acids: CASSYGSGPYIQPQHF. The CDR3 DNA is TGTGCCAGCAGTTACGGCTCGGGACCCTACATTCAGCCCCAGCATTTT.

The chain is built from TRBV4-1 and TRBJ2-3; 8 bases are shared with TRBD2. The CDR3 covers 17 residues. Germline CDR1 reads MGHRA; CDR2 reads YSYEKL. Trimming at V came to 0 bases and at J to 1 base, leaving 6 bases not matched to a gene. The chain's CDR3 is CASSQDVSGMGTDTQYF. In DNA, the CDR3 is TGCGCCAGCAGCCAAGACGTTAGCGGGATGGGCACAGATACGCAGTATTTT.